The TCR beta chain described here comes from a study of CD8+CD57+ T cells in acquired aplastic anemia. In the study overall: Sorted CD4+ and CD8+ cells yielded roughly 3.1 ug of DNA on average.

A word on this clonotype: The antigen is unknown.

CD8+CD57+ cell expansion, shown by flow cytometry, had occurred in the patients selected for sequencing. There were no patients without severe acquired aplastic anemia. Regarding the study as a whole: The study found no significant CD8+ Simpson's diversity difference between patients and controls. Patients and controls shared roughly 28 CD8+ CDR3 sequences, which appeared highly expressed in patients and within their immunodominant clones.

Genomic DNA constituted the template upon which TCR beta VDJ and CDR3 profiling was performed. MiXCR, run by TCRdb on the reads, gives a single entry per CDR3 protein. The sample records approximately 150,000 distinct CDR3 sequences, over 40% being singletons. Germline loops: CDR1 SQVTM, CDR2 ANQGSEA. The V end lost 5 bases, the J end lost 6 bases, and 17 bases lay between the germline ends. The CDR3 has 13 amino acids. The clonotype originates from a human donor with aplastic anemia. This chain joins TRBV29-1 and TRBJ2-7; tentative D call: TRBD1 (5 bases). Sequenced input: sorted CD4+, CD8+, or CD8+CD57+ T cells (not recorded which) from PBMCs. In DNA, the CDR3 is TGCAGCGTTCTCCTCCAGGGCGAGTCCGAGCAGTACTTC. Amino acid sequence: CSVLLQGESEQYF.